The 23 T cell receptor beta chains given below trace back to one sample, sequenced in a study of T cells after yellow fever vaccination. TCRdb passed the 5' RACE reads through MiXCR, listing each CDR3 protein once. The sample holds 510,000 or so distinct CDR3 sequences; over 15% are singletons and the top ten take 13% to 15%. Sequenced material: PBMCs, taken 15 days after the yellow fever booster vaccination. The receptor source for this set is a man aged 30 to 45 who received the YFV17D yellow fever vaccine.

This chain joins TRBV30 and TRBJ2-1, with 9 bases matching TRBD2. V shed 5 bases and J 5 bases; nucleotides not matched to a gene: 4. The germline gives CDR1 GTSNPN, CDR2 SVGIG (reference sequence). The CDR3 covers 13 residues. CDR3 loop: CAWGTSRNNEQFF. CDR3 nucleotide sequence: TGTGCCTGGGGGACTAGCAGAAACAATGAGCAGTTCTTC.

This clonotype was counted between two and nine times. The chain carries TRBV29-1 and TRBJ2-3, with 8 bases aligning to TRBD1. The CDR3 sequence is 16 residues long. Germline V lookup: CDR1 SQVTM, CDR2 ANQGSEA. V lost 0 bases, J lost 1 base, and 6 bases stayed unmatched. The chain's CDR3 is CSVEETGVRGTDTQYF. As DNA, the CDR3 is TGCAGCGTTGAAGAGACAGGGGTCCGTGGCACAGATACGCAGTATTTT.

CDR3 protein: CASTQFGDRVNEQFF. The CDR3 DNA follows: TGTGCCAGCACCCAGTTCGGGGATCGGGTTAATGAGCAGTTCTTC. The chain recombines TRBV7-9 with TRBJ2-1, with D tentatively TRBD2 (5 bases). The CDR3 covers 15 residues. V was trimmed by 7 bases and J by 7 bases, leaving 20 bases between them. In germline, CDR1 is SEHNR, CDR2 FQNEAQ (reference sequence).

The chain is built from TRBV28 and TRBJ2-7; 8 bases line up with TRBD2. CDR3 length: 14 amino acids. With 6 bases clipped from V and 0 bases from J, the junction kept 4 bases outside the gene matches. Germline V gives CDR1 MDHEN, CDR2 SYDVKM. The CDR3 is CASSSSGFSYEQYF. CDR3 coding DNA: TGTGCCAGCAGCTCTAGCGGGTTCTCCTACGAGCAGTACTTC.

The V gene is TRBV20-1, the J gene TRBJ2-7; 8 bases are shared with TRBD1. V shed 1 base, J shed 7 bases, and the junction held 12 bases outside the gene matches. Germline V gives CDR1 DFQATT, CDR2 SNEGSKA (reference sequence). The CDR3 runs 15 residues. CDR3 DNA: TGCAGTGCTAGAGCCGGGTCCAGGGGGCTAGGGGAGCAGTACTTC. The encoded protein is CSARAGSRGLGEQYF.

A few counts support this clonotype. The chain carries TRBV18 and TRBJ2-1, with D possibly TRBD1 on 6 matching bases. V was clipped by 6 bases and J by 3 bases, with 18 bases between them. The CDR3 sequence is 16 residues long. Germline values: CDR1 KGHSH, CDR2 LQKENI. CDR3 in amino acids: CASSVLTGKNYNEQFF. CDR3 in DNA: TGTGCCAGCTCGGTTCTAACAGGGAAAAACTACAATGAGCAGTTCTTC.

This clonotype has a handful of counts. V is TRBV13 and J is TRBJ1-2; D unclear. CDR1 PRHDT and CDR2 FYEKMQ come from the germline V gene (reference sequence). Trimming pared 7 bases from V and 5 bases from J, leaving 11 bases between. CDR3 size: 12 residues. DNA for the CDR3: TGTGCCAGCACCAAAACGGGGTATGGCTACACCTTC. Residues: CASTKTGYGYTF.

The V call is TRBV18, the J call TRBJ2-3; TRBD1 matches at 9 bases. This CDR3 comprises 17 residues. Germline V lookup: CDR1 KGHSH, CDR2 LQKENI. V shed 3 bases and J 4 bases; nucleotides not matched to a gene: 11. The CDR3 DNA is TGTGCCAGCTCACCGGTCCCGGGACAGGGATTAGCAGATACGCAGTATTTT. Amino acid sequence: CASSPVPGQGLADTQYF.

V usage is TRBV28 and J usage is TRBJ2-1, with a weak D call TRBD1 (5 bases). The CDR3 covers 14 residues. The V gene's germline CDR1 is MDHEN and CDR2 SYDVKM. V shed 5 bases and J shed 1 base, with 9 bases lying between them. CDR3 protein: CASSPRQSYNEQFF. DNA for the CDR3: TGTGCCAGCAGTCCCCGACAGTCCTACAATGAGCAGTTCTTC.

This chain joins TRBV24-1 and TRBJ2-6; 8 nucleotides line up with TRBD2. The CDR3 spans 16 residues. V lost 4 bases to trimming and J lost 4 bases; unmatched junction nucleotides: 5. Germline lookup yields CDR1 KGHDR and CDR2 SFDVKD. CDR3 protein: CATSDGRAGGANVLTF. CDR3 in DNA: TGTGCCACCAGTGACGGGAGGGCCGGGGGGGCCAACGTCCTGACTTTC.

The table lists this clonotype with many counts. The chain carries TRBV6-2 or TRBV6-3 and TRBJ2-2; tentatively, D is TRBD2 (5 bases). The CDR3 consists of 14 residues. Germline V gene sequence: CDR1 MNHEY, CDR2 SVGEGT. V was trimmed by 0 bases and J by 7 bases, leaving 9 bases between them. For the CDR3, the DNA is TGTGCCAGCAGTTACTCGACCGGGGACGGGGAGCTGTTTTTT. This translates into CASSYSTGDGELFF.

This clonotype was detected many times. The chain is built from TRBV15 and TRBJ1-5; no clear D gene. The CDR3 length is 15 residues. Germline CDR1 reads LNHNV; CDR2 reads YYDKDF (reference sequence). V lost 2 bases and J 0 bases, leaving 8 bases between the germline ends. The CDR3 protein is CATSRSPSSNQPQHF. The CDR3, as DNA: TGTGCCACCAGCAGATCCCCCTCTAGCAATCAGCCCCAGCATTTT. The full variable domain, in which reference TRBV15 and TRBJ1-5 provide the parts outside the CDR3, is DAMVIQNPRYQVTQFGKPVTLSCSQTLNHNVMYWYQQKSSQAPKLLFHYYDKDFNNEADTPDNFQSRRPNTSFCFLDIRSPGLGDTAMYLCATSRSPSSNQPQHFGDGTRLSIL.

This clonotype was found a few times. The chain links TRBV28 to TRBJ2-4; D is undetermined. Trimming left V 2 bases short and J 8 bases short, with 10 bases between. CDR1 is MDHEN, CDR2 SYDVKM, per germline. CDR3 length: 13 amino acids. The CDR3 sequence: CASSLPGLDIQYF. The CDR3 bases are TGTGCCAGCAGTTTACCAGGTCTGGACATTCAGTACTTC. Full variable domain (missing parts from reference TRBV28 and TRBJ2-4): DVKVTQSSRYLVKRTGEKVFLECVQDMDHENMFWYRQDPGLGLRLIYFSYDVKMKEKGDIPEGYSVSREKKERFSLILESASTNQTSMYLCASSLPGLDIQYFGAGTRLSVL.

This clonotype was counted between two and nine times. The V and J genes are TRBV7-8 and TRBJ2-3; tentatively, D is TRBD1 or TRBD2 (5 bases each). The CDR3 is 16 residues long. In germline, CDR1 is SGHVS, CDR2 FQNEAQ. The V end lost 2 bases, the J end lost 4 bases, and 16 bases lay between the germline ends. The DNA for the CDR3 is TGTGCCAGCAGCTTAATCGGGACCTATCATCCAGATACGCAGTATTTT. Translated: CASSLIGTYHPDTQYF.

The CDR3 region has the DNA TGTGCCAGCAGCTTAGGAGCGGGAGTATCCTACAATGAGCAGTTCTTC. The encoded protein is CASSLGAGVSYNEQFF. The chain combines TRBV7-8 with TRBJ2-1; 8 bases line up with TRBD2. CDR3 length equals 16 residues. The V and J ends lost 1 base and 1 base, in that order; junction bases with no gene match: 3. Germline assignment: CDR1 SGHVS and CDR2 FQNEAQ.

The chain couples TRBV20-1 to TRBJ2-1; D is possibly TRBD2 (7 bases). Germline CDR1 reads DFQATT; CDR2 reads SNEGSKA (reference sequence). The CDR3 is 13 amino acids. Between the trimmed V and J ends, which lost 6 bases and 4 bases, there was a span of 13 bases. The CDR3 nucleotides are TGCAGTGCGGGAAGGGGGGGATACAATGAGCAGTTCTTC. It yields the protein CSAGRGGYNEQFF.

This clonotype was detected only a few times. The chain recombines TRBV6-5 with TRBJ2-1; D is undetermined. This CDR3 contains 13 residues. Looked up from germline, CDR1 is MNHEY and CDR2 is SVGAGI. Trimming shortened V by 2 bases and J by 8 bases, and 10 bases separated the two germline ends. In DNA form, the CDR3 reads TGTGCCAGCAGTTACAGTGAAGAGGATGAGCAGTTCTTC. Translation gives CASSYSEEDEQFF.

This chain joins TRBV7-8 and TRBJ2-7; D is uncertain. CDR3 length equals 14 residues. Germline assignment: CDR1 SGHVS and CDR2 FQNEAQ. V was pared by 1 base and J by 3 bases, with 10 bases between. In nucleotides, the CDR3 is TGTGCCAGCAGCTTAGAGGCAGACCACTACGAGCAGTACTTC. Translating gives CASSLEADHYEQYF.

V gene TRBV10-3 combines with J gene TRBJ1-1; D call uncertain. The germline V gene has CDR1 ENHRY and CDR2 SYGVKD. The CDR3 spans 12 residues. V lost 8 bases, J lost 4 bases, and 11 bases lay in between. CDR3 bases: TGTGCCATCGGAAAATTGGGCACTGAAGCTTTCTTT. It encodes CAIGKLGTEAFF.

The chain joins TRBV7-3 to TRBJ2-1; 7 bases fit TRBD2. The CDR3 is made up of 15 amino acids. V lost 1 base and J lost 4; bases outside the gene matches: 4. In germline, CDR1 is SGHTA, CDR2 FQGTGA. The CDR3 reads CASSLMTSSYNEQFF. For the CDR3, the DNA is TGTGCCAGCAGCTTAATGACTAGCAGTTACAATGAGCAGTTCTTC.

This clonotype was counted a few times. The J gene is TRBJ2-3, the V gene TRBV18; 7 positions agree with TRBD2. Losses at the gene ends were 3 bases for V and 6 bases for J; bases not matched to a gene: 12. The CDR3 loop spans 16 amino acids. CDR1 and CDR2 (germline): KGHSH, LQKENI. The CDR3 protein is CASSPARAGDADTQYF. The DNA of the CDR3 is TGTGCCAGCTCACCCGCGCGGGCGGGAGACGCTGATACGCAGTATTTT.

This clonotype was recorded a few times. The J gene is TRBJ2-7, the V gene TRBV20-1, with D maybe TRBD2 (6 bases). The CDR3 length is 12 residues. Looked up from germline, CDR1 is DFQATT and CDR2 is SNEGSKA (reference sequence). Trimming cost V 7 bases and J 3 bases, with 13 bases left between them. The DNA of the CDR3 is TGCAGTGTCCGGGGGAAAAGCTACGAGCAGTACTTC. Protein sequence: CSVRGKSYEQYF.

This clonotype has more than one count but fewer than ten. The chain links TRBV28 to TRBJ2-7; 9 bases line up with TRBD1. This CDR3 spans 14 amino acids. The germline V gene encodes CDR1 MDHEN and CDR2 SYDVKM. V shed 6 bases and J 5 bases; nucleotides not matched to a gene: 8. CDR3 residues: CASRSRDRVHEQYF. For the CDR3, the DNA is TGTGCCAGCAGGAGCCGGGACAGGGTCCACGAGCAGTACTTC.